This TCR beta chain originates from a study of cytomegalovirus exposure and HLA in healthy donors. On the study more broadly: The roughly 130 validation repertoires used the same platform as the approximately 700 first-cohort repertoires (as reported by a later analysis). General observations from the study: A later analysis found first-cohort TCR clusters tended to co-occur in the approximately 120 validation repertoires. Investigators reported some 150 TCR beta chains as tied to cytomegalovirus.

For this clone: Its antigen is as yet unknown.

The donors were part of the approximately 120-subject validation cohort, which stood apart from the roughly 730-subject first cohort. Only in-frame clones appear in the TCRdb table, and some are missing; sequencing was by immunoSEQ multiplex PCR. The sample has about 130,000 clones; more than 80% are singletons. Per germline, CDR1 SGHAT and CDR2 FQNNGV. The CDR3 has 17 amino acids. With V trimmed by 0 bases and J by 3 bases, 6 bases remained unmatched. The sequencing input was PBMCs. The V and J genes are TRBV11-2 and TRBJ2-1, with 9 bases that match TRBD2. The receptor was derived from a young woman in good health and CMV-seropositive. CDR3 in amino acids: CASSLDGLAGLYNEQFF. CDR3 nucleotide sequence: TGTGCCAGCAGCTTAGATGGCCTAGCGGGGCTCTACAATGAGCAGTTCTTC. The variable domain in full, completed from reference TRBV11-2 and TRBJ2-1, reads EAGVAQSPRYKIIEKRQSVAFWCNPISGHATLYWYQQILGQGPKLLIQFQNNGVVDDSQLPKDRFSAERLKGVDSTLKIQPAKLEDSAVYLCASSLDGLAGLYNEQFFGPGTRLTVL.